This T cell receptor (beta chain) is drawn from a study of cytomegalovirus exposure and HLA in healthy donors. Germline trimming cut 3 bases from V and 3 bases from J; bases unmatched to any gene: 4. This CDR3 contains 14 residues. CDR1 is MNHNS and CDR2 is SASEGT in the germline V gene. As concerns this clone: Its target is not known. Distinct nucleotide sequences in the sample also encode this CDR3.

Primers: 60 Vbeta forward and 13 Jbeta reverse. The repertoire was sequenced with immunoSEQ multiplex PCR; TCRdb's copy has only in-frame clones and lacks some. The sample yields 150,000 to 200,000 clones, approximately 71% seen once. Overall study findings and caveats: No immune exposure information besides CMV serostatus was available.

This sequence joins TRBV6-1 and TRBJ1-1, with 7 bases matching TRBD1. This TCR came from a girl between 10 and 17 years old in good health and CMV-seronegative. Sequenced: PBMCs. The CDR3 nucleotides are TGTGCCAGCAGTGAGTACAGGGGCGACACTGAAGCTTTCTTT. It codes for CASSEYRGDTEAFF.